These 6 T cell receptor beta chains were all obtained from the same sample, sequenced in a study of T cell responses to AZD1222 COVID-19 vaccine. Sequenced by immunoSEQ multiplex PCR; TCRdb stores in-frame clones only, minus some. The sample lists some 200,000 clones; about 93% were seen once. The material was peripheral blood, obtained on day 0 of MenACWY control vaccination. These receptors originate from an adult in good health.

The gene calls are TRBV28 and TRBJ2-3; D is unresolved. Germline-derived CDR1 and CDR2 are MDHEN and SYDVKM. The CDR3 runs 14 residues. Trimming took 2 bases from V and 2 from J, leaving 8 bases between them. The CDR3 sequence: CASSLRSPTDTQYF. The CDR3 nucleotides are TGTGCCAGCAGTTTACGTAGCCCCACAGATACGCAGTATTTT.

J is TRBJ1-6 and V is TRBV30, with a possible D match to TRBD1 (5 bases). Germline loops: CDR1 GTSNPN, CDR2 SVGIG (reference sequence). The germline V and J ends were trimmed by 3 bases and 8 bases, with 20 bases remaining between them. This CDR3 is built from 16 residues. The CDR3 sequence: CAWRIRAAMGDSPLHF. The CDR3, as DNA: TGTGCCTGGAGGATAAGAGCGGCGATGGGGGATTCACCCCTCCACTTT.

This chain connects TRBV4-2 to TRBJ1-2; the match to TRBD1 covers 9 bases. J was trimmed by 5 bases and V by 1 base; bases with no gene match: 5. Germline V lookup: CDR1 LGHNA, CDR2 YNFKEQ. The CDR3 totals 15 residues. CDR3 protein: CASSQGDRVGYGYTF. In DNA form, the CDR3 reads TGTGCCAGCAGCCAAGGGGACAGGGTTGGATATGGCTACACCTTC.

The chain links TRBV6-1 to TRBJ1-5; D is possibly TRBD1 (6 bases). There are 16 residues in the CDR3. Germline-derived CDR1 and CDR2 are MNHNS and SASEGT. Trimming pared 2 bases from V and 2 bases from J, leaving 13 bases between. DNA for the CDR3: TGTGCCAGCAGTGAAATCGGTGGGGGGCGCAATCAGCCCCAGCATTTT. Its translation is CASSEIGGGRNQPQHF.

The CDR3 sequence: CASSVLIGQINQPQHF. CDR3 DNA: TGTGCCAGCAGTGTACTCATCGGACAGATCAATCAGCCCCAGCATTTT. The J gene is TRBJ1-5, the V gene TRBV6-1; weak D call: TRBD1 (6 bases). From germline, CDR1 is MNHNS and CDR2 SASEGT. The CDR3 covers 16 residues. Between the trimmed V and J ends, which lost 4 bases and 3 bases, there was a span of 16 bases.

In this sample, this clone turned up a few times. This chain uses TRBV19 with TRBJ2-1, with D tentatively TRBD1 (6 bases). The CDR3 length is 15 residues. CDR1 and CDR2 from the germline V gene are LNHDA and SQIVND (reference sequence). Trimming removed 10 bases at V and 5 bases at J, with 21 bases between. CDR3 nucleotide sequence: TGTGCCATCAGTAAGGGGGACCTTTTAAACAATGAGCAGTTCTTC. This codes for CAISKGDLLNNEQFF.